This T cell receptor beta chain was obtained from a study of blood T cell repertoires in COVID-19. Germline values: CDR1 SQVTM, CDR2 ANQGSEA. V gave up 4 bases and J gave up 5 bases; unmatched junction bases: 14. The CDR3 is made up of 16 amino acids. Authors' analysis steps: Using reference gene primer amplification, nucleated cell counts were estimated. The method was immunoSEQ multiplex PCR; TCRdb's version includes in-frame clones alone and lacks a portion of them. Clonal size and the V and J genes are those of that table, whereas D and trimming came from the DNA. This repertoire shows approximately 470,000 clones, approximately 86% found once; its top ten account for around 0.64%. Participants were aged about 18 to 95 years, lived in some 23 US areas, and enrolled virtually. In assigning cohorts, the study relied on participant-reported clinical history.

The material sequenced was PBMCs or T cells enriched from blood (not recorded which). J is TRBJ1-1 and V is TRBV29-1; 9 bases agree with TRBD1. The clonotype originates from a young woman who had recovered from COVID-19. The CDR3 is CSVGDPTGGRKTEAFF. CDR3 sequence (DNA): TGCAGCGTTGGGGATCCGACAGGGGGAAGGAAGACTGAAGCTTTCTTT.